This TCR beta chain was sequenced during a study of cytomegalovirus exposure and HLA in healthy donors. Study observations and caveats: A few CMV-associated chains were confirmed in vitro to be specific for CMV antigens. In a later analysis, at a false discovery rate of 0.05, some 17,000 TCR beta sequences were associated with HLA alleles. In an earlier analysis, about 90% or about 30%: the productive usage of most TCR beta V segments.

The germline gives CDR1 GTSNPN, CDR2 SVGIG (reference sequence). The CDR3 runs 15 residues. Trimming cost V 7 bases and J 1 base, with 18 bases left between them. 13 Jbeta primers and 60 Vbeta primers were used for the PCR. Data came from immunoSEQ multiplex PCR; TCRdb stores just in-frame clones and leaves some out. The table has about 150,000 clones, 60% to 80% seen once. As to this clone: Its antigen is unidentified.

Sequences were obtained from PBMCs. This sequence joins TRBV30 and TRBJ2-3, with D possibly matching TRBD2 (6 bases). The sequence was collected from a woman in her forties or fifties in good health and CMV-seropositive. This CDR3 reads CASTFGGSGTDTQYF. In nucleotides, the CDR3 is TGTGCCTCAACGTTTGGGGGGTCCGGCACAGATACGCAGTATTTT.